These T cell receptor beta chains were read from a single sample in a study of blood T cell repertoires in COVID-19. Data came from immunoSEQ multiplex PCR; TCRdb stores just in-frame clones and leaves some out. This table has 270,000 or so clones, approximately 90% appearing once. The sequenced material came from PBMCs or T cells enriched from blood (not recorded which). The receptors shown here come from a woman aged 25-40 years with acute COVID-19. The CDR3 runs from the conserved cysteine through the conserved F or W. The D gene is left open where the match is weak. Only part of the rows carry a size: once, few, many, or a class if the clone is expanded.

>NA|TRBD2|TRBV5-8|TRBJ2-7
TGTGCCAGCAGCTGGACTAGCGGTTACGAGCAGTACTTC
CASSWTSGYEQYF
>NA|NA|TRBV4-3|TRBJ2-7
TGCGCCAGCAGCCAAAAGGATGCAGGCTACGAGCAGTACTTC
CASSQKDAGYEQYF
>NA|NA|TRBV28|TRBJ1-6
TGTGCCAGCAGGGTGGGTCTGCGGGCAGGGGATAATTCACCCCTCCACTTT
CASRVGLRAGDNSPLHF
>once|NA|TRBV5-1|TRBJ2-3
TGCGCCAGCAGCTTTTCAGGAGATACGCAGTATTTT
CASSFSGDTQYF
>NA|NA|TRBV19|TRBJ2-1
TGTGCCAGTAGTATAGAAGGGGGAGGGCCTAAGTACAATGAGCAGTTCTTC
CASSIEGGGPKYNEQFF
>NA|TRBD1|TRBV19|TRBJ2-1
TGTGCCAGTAGTATCACTTTGGGGACAGGGGTGGGGGATGAGCAGTTCTTC
CASSITLGTGVGDEQFF
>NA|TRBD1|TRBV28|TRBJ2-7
TGTGCCAGCCGGCCGGACAGGCCAACCTACGAGCAGTACTTC
CASRPDRPTYEQYF
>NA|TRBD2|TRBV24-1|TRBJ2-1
TGTGCCACCGGGGGGGGCACTAGCGGAATAACCTACAATGAGCAGTTCTTC
CATGGGTSGITYNEQFF
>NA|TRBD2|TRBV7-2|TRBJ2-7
TGTGCCAGCACCTTAGGGCTAGCGGCCTACGAGCAGTACTTC
CASTLGLAAYEQYF
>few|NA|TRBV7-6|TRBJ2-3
TGTGCCAGCAGCCCCCAAGTTGCCCTCAGTGATACGCAGTATTTT
CASSPQVALSDTQYF
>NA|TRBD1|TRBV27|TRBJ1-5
TGTGCCAGCAGTTGGGGGGACAGGGGACCATATAGCAATCAGCCCCAGCATTTT
CASSWGDRGPYSNQPQHF
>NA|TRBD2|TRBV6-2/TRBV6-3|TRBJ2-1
TGTGCCAGCAGTTACACTAGCGGAGGATACAATGAGCAGTTCTTC
CASSYTSGGYNEQFF
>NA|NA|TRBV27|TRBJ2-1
TGTGCCATCGCGGGGGCAACCTACAATGAGCAGTTCTTC
CAIAGATYNEQFF
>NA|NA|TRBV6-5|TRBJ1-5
TGTGCCAGTCGTCAGGGTAACGGTCAGCCCCAGCATTTT
CASRQGNGQPQHF
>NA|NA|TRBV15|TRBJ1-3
TGTGCCACCAGCAGAGTAGATCTGCTAGCTGGAAACACCATATATTTT
CATSRVDLLAGNTIYF
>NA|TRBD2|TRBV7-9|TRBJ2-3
TGTGCCAGCAGCTTAGTACTAGCGGGAGCAGATACGCAGTATTTT
CASSLVLAGADTQYF
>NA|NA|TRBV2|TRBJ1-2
TGTGCCAGCAGTGAAGACCCTCTGTTTGGGGGGGATGGCTACACCTTC
CASSEDPLFGGDGYTF
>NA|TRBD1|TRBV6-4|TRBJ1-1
TGTGCCAGCAGTGACGGGACAGGGGGCAATACTGAAGCTTTCTTT
CASSDGTGGNTEAFF
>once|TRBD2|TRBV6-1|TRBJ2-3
TGTGCCAGCAGTGAGGGGGAGGGCGCGGATACGCAGTATTTT
CASSEGEGADTQYF
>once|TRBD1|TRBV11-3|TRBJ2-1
TGTGCCAGCAGCGAAGGGACAGGAGATTACAATGAGCAGTTCTTC
CASSEGTGDYNEQFF
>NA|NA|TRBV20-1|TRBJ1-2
TGCAGTGGTCAGGGCGGCTATGGCTACACCTTC
CSGQGGYGYTF
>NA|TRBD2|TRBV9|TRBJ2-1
TGTGCCAGCAGCGTAGATAGCGGGATGCCCGGTGAGCAGTTCTTC
CASSVDSGMPGEQFF
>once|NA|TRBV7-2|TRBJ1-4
TGTGCCAGCAGCTTAGAAAGGGGGGGTTCTGGTGAAAAACTGTTTTTT
CASSLERGGSGEKLFF
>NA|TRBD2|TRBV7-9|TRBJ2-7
TGTGCCAGCAGCTTAGTGGGGGGGACTTCCTACGAGCAGTACTTC
CASSLVGGTSYEQYF
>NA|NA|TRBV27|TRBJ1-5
TGTGCCAGCAGGGAGTGGGGAGGTAGCAATCAGCCCCAGCATTTT
CASREWGGSNQPQHF
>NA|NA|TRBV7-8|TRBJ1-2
TGTGCCAGCAGCGGGGCGGTCACCACTAACTATGGCTACACCTTC
CASSGAVTTNYGYTF
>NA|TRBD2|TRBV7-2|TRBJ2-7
TGTGCCAGCAGCTTAGATCCTAGCGGTAACAACGAGCAGTACTTC
CASSLDPSGNNEQYF
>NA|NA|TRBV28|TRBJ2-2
TGTGCCAGCGGGGCACCCTCCACCGGGGAGCTGTTTTTT
CASGAPSTGELFF
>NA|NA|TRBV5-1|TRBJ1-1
TGCGCCAGCAGCCCGGGGGAGTACACTGAAGCTTTCTTT
CASSPGEYTEAFF
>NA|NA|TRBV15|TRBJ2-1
TGTGCCACCAGCAGAGATACGCCGGGGAGTGAGCAGTTCTTC
CATSRDTPGSEQFF
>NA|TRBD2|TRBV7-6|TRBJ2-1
TGTGCCAGCAGTCCCACTGCGGGAGCTTCCTACAATGAGCAGTTCTTC
CASSPTAGASYNEQFF
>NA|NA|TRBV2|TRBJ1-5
TGTGCCAGCAACCCGGGGACACAAGATCAGCCCCAGCATTTT
CASNPGTQDQPQHF
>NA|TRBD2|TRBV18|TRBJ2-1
TGTGCCAGCTCACCAAACGAACTAGCGGGAGTGCATGAGCAGTTCTTC
CASSPNELAGVHEQFF
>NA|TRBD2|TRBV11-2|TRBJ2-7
TGTGCCAGCAGCCAAGTCCTAGCGGGGATCTACGAGCAGTACTTC
CASSQVLAGIYEQYF
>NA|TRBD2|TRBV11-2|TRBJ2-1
TGTGCCAGCAGCCAGGGACTAGCGACGCCAATCTCCTACAATGAGCAGTTCTTC
CASSQGLATPISYNEQFF
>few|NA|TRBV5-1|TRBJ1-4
TGCGCCAGCAGTGGAGGGGTCATTAATGAAAAACTGTTTTTT
CASSGGVINEKLFF
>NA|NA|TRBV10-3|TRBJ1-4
TGTGCCATCAGTAACGGACAGAATGAAAAACTGTTTTTT
CAISNGQNEKLFF
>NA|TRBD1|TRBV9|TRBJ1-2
TGTGCCAGCAGCACCGACAGGGCCTATGGCTACACCTTC
CASSTDRAYGYTF
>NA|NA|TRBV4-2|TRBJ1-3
TGTGCCAGCAGCCAAGACCCCCTCCTGAGCTCTGGAAACACCATATATTTT
CASSQDPLLSSGNTIYF
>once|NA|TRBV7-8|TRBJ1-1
TGTGCCAGCAGTTCTACAGGGTACACTGAAGCTTTCTTT
CASSSTGYTEAFF
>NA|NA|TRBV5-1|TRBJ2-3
TGCGCCAGCAGCTTGGGACTAGATGATACGCAGTATTTT
CASSLGLDDTQYF
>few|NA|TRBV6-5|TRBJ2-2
TGTGCCAGCAGTTACTCGAGGCTTACCGGGGAGCTGTTTTTT
CASSYSRLTGELFF
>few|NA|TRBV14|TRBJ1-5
TGTGCCAGCAGCCCGCCGGGGGTAGATCAGCCCCAGCATTTT
CASSPPGVDQPQHF
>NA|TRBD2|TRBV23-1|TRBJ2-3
TGCGCCAGCAGGCCGGGACTAGACACAGATACGCAGTATTTT
CASRPGLDTDTQYF
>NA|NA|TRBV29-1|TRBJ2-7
TGCAGTGCAAAGGGCGGCGGGTCTGACTCCTACGAGCAGTACTTC
CSAKGGGSDSYEQYF
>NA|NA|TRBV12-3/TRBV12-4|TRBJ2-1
TGTGCCAGCAGTACTAGGAGCGCCAATGAGCAGTTCTTC
CASSTRSANEQFF
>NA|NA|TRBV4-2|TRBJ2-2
TGTGCCAGCAGCCAAGATCCCCAAACCGGGGAGCTGTTTTTT
CASSQDPQTGELFF
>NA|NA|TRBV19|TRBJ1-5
TGTGCCAGTAGTATTGAGGTTCGGCAGCCCCAGCATTTT
CASSIEVRQPQHF
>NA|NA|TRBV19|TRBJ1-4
TGTGCCAGTAGTACGAGGGTTCGTGAAAAACTGTTTTTT
CASSTRVREKLFF
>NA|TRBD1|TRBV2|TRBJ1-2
TGTGCCAGCAGCCCACGAACAGGGGGACCCTATGGCTACACCTTC
CASSPRTGGPYGYTF
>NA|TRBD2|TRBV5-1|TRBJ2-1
TGCGCCAGCAGCTTGGTGGCGGGGGTGGCGAATGAGCAGTTCTTC
CASSLVAGVANEQFF
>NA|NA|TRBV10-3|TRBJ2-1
TGTGCCATCGCGCCGGGACTGGCGACCAATGAGCAGTTCTTC
CAIAPGLATNEQFF
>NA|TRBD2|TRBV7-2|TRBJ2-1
TGTGCCAGCAACCACCGAACTAGCGGGTTTAACAATGAGCAGTTCTTC
CASNHRTSGFNNEQFF